These T cell receptor beta chains were read from a single sample in a study of shared T cell receptors in the human thymus. The repertoire was sequenced with immunoSEQ multiplex PCR; TCRdb's copy has only in-frame clones and lacks some. This table has 630,000 or so clones, 87% appearing once. The same specimen was also included in a second study, on human thymus T cells.

Sequenced input: thymocytes. These receptors were collected from a boy younger than two with a congenital heart defect. CDR3s include the opening cysteine and the closing phenylalanine or tryptophan. D genes are given only for firm matches. Expanded clones get a size class; other rows say once, few or many, or leave the size out.

NA NA TRBJ1-1 TRBV4-3 TGCGCCAGCAAGAGGGGACTTTTGAACACTGAAGCTTTCTTT CASKRGLLNTEAFF
NA TRBD1 TRBJ2-6 TRBV7-9 TGTGCCAGCAGCGGTGAAACTCACAGGGGATCCGGGGCCAACGTCCTGACTTTC CASSGETHRGSGANVLTF
NA TRBD2 TRBJ2-3 TRBV9 TGTGCCAGCAGCGTATCGGCTAGCGGGGGTGGATTTGGGTCAGATACGCAGTATTTT CASSVSASGGGFGSDTQYF
NA NA TRBJ2-7 TRBV28 TGTGCCAGCAGTTTGGAGCTAGCGTCCCAACCCCCCTACGAGCAGTACTTC CASSLELASQPPYEQYF
NA NA TRBJ1-5 TRBV7-2 TGTGCCAGCAGCTTAGAGCTCTTTAGCAATCAGCCCCAGCATTTT CASSLELFSNQPQHF
NA TRBD2 TRBJ2-2 TRBV5-1 TGCGCCAGCAGCCCGTTACACCTAAACGCCCCGCGGGAGCTGTGGACCGGGGAGCTGTTTTTT CASSPLHLNAPRELWTGELFF
NA NA TRBJ1-4 TRBV28 TGTGCCAGCAGTTTCCCGACAGAACCTACAACTAATGAAAAACTGTTTTTT CASSFPTEPTTNEKLFF
NA TRBD2 TRBJ2-7 TRBV27 TGTGCCAGCAGTTTATTTGTCAGCGGGAAACCCTACGAGCAGTACTTC CASSLFVSGKPYEQYF
NA NA TRBJ1-5 TRBV19 TGTGCCAGTAGTTATTGGACAAACAATCAGCCCCAGCATTTT CASSYWTNNQPQHF
NA NA TRBJ1-1 TRBV10-2 TGCGCCAGCAAGGGAGGGGAGACGAACACTGAAGCTTTCTTT CASKGGETNTEAFF
NA TRBD1 TRBJ1-1 TRBV13 TGTGCCAGCGACAGGGGTAGGATGAACACTGAAGCTTTCTTT CASDRGRMNTEAFF
NA NA TRBJ2-7 TRBV7-6 TGTGCCAGCAGCTCAACGGGACACTCCTACGAGCAGTACTTC CASSSTGHSYEQYF
NA TRBD2 TRBJ2-2 TRBV28 TGTGCCAGCGAAAGCGGGAGCTGGACCGGGGAGCTGTTTTTT CASESGSWTGELFF
NA NA TRBJ1-3 TRBV7-2 TGTGCCAGCAGCTTGATCATCGGGTTAAACACCATATATTTT CASSLIIGLNTIYF
NA TRBD2 TRBJ2-5 TRBV7-9 TGTGCCAGCTCCACCCGGGGTAGCGGGGGGGCGAAGACCCAGTACTTC CASSTRGSGGAKTQYF
NA NA TRBJ2-3 TRBV10-1 TGCGCCAGCAGTGAAGAGCGGTACACAGATACGCAGTATTTT CASSEERYTDTQYF
NA TRBD2 TRBJ2-5 TRBV10-3 TGTGCCATCAGTGAGGAGGTTAGCGGGAGTGAGACCCAGTACTTC CAISEEVSGSETQYF
NA TRBD2 TRBJ2-1 TRBV11-3 TGTGCCAGCAGCTTAGCCGGACTAGCGAAGGACAATGAGCAGTTCTTC CASSLAGLAKDNEQFF
NA TRBD1 TRBJ1-2 TRBV5-6 TGTGCCAGCAGCTTCCGGGACAGGGGTAGGTTACCCTATGGCTACACCTTC CASSFRDRGRLPYGYTF
once NA TRBJ1-1 TRBV2 TGTGCCAGCAGTGTTGGGGCCCTAGACACTGAAGCTTTCTTT CASSVGALDTEAFF
NA NA TRBJ2-1 TRBV27 TGTGCCAGCAGTTTATTTACCCAGCATGTAAGGGGTTGGAATGAGCAGTTCTTC CASSLFTQHVRGWNEQFF
NA NA TRBJ2-2 TRBV6-6 TGTGCCAGCAGTTACGGACTCACTTCGCGCACCGGGGAGCTGTTTTTT CASSYGLTSRTGELFF
once NA TRBJ1-4 TRBV5-1 TGCGCCAGCAGCTTGATGGGGGCAGGTCGGCGGGAGAATGAAAAACTGTTTTTT CASSLMGAGRRENEKLFF
NA TRBD2 TRBJ2-3 TRBV6-5 TGTGCCAGCAGTTCGCGGACTAGCAGGGATACGCAGTATTTT CASSSRTSRDTQYF
NA NA TRBJ1-6 TRBV5-4 TGTGCCAGCAGCTCCGGACAGTTTCGGGAAAATTCACCCCTCCACTTT CASSSGQFRENSPLHF
few NA TRBJ1-5 TRBV28 TGTGCCAGCAGTTTATTACGGGGGGCGGACAATCAGCCCCAGCATTTT CASSLLRGADNQPQHF